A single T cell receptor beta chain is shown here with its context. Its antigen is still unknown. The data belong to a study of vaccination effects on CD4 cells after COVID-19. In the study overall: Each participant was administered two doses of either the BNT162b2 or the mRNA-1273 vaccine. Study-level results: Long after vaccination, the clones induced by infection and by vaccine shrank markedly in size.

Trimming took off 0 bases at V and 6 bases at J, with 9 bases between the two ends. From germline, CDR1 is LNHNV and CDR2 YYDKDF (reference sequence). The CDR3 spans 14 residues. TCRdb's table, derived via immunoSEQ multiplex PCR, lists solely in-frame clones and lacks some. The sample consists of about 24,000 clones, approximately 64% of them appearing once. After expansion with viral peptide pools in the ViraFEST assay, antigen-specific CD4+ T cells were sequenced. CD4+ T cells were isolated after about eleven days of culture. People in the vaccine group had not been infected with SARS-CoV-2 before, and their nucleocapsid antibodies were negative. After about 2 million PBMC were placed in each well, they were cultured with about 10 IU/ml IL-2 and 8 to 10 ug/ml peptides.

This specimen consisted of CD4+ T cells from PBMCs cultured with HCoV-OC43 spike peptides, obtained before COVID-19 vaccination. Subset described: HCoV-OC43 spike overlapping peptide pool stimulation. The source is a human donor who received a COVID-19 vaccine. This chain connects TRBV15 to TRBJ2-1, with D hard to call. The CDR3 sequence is CATSRDLTLNEQFF. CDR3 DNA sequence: TGTGCCACCAGCAGAGATCTTACCCTCAATGAGCAGTTCTTC.